This TCR beta chain was sequenced during a study of cytomegalovirus exposure and HLA in healthy donors. Study overall: Among the roughly 380 donors who were genotyped, approximately 84% fell in the genetic ancestry cluster that is associated with self-reported Caucasian donors.

The donors, nominally healthy at sampling, likely had unrecorded immune exposures. Trimming took off 0 bases at V and 0 bases at J, with 14 bases between the two ends. CDR1 and CDR2 (germline): SGHRS, YFSETQ. CDR3 length: 17 amino acids. PCR employed 60 Vbeta and 13 Jbeta primers. Assay: immunoSEQ multiplex PCR; the TCRdb copy retains only in-frame clones and omits some. The table lists about 210,000 clones, roughly 82% of them singletons. Comments on this clone: Its antigen is not identified.

Whole-study findings and limits: Rare TCR sequences predominated, though certain public TCRs were found in many donors.

The J gene is TRBJ2-3, the V gene TRBV5-1, with no clear D. Specimen: PBMCs. The receptor's source is a man aged 35-49 years in good health and CMV-seropositive. In DNA, the CDR3 is TGCGCCAGCAGCTTGGATTTAGTGAACCCTAGCACAGATACGCAGTATTTT. Translating it yields CASSLDLVNPSTDTQYF.